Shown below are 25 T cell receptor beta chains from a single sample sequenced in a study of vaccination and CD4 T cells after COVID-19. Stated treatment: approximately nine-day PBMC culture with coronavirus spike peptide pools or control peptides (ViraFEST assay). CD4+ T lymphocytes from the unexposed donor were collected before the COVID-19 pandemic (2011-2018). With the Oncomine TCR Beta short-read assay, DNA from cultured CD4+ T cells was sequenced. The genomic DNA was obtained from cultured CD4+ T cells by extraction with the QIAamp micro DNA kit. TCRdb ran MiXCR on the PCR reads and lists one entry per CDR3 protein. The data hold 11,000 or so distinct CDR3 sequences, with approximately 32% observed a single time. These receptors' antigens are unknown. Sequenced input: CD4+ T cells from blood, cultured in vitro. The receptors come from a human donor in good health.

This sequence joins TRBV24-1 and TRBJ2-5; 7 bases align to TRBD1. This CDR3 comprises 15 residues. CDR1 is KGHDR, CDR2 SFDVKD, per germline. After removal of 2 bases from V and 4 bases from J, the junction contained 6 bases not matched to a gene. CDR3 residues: CATSDYGRGRETQYF. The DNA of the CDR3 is TGTGCCACCAGTGATTACGGCAGGGGGAGAGAGACCCAGTACTTC.

CDR3 amino acids: CASSTRGYGANVLTF. CDR3 DNA sequence: TGTGCCAGTAGTACCCGGGGGTATGGGGCCAACGTCCTGACTTTC. J is TRBJ2-6 and V is TRBV19, with D possibly matching TRBD2 (6 bases). Trimming shortened V by 4 bases and J by 3 bases, and 10 bases separated the two germline ends. This CDR3 spans 15 amino acids. Germline V gene sequence: CDR1 LNHDA, CDR2 SQIVND (reference sequence).

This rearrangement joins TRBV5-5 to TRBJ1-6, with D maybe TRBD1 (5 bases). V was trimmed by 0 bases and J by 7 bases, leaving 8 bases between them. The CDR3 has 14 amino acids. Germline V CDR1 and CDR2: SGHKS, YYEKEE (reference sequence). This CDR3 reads CASSLAKGNSPLHF. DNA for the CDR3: TGTGCCAGCAGCTTGGCGAAGGGGAATTCACCCCTCCACTTT. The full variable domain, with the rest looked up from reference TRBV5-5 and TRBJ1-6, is DAGVTQSPTHLIKTRGQQVTLRCSPISGHKSVSWYQQVLGQGPQFIFQYYEKEERGRGNFPDRFSARQFPNYSSELNVNALLLGDSALYLCASSLAKGNSPLHFGNGTRLTVT.

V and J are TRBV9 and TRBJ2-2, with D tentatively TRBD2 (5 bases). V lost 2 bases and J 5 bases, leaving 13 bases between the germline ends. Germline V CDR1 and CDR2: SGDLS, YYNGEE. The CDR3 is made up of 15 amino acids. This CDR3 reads CASSVLGRGTGELFF. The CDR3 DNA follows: TGTGCCAGCAGCGTTTTAGGGCGAGGGACCGGGGAGCTGTTTTTT. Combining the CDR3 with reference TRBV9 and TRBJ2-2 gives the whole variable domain DSGVTQTPKHLITATGQRVTLRCSPRSGDLSVYWYQQSLDQGLQFLIQYYNGEERAKGNILERFSAQQFPDLHSELNLSSLELGDSALYFCASSVLGRGTGELFFGEGSRLTVL.

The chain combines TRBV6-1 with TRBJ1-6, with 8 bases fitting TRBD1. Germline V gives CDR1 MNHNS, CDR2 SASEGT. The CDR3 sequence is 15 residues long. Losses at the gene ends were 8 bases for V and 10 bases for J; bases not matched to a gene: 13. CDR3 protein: CASYSWTGMGSPLHF. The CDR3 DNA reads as TGTGCCAGCTACAGCTGGACAGGGATGGGGTCACCCCTCCACTTT.

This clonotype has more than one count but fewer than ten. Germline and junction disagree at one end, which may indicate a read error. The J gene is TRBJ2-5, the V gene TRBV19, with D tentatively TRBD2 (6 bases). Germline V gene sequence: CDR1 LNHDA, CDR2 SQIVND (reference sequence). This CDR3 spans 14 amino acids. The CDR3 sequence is CASSIGGNTETQYF. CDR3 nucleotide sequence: TGTGCCAGCAGTATTGGGGGGAACACGGAGACCCAGTACTTC.

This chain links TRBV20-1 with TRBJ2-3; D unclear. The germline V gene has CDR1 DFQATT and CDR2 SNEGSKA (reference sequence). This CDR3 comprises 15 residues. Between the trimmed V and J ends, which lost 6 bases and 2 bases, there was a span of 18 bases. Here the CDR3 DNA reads TGCAGTGCCTTCAAAGAGACTCCCTACACAGATACGCAGTATTTT. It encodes CSAFKETPYTDTQYF.

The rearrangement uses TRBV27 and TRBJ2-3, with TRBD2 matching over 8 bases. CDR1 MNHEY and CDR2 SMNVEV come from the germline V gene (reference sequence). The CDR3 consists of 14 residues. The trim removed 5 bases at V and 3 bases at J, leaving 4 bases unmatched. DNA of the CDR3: TGTGCCAGCAGTCTTAGCGGGAATACAGATACGCAGTATTTT. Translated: CASSLSGNTDTQYF.

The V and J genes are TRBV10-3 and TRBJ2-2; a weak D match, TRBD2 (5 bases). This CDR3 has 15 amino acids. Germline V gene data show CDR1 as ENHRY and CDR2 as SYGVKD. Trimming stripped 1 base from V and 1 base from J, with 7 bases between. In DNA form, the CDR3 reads TGTGCCATCAGTGAGTTCAGCGGGAACACCGGGGAGCTGTTTTTT. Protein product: CAISEFSGNTGELFF.

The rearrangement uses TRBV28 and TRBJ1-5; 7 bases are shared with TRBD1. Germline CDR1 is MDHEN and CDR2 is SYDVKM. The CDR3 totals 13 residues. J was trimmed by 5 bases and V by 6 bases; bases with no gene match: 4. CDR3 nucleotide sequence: TGTGCCAGCAGACCAGGGGGGGATCAGCCCCAGCATTTT. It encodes CASRPGGDQPQHF.

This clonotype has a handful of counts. In nucleotides, the CDR3 is TGTGCCAGCAGCTCCGGGGGCGGGACGTCCTCCTACAATGAGCAGTTCTTC. Its translation is CASSSGGGTSSYNEQFF. The chain joins TRBV7-2 to TRBJ2-1; either TRBD1 or TRBD2 may supply D (6 bases each). The V and J ends lost 4 bases and 0 bases respectively, with 16 bases between them. Germline loops: CDR1 SGHTA, CDR2 FQGNSA. The CDR3 consists of 17 residues.

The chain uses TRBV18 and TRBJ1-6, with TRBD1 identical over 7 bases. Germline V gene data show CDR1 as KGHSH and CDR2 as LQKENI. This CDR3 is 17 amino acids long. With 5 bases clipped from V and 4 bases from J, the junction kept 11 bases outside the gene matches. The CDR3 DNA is TGTGCCAGCTCAACAGCGTACAGGGGCTCTTATAATTCACCCCTCCACTTT. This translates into CASSTAYRGSYNSPLHF.

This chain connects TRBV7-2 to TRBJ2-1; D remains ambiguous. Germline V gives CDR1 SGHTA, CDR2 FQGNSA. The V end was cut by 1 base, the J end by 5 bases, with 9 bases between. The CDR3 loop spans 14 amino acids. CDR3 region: CASSLGAWDNEQFF. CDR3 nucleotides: TGTGCCAGCAGCTTAGGAGCGTGGGACAATGAGCAGTTCTTC.

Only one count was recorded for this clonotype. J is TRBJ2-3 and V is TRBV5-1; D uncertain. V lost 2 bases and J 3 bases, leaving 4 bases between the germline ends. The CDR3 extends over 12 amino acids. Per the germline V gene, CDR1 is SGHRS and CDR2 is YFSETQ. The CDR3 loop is CASSLTTDTQYF. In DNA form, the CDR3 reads TGCGCCAGCAGCTTAACAACAGATACGCAGTATTTT.

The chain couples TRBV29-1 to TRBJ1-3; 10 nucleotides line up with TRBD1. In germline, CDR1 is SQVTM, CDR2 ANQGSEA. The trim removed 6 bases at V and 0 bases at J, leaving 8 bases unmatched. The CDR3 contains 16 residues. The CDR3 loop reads CSVRPGTGVSGNTIYF. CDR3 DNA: TGCAGCGTCCGCCCCGGGACAGGGGTCTCTGGAAACACCATATATTTT. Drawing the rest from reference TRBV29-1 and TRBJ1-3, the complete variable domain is SAVISQKPSRDICQRGTSLTIQCQVDSQVTMMFWYRQQPGQSLTLIATANQGSEATYESGFVIDKFPISRPNLTFSTLTVSNMSPEDSSIYLCSVRPGTGVSGNTIYFGEGSWLTVV.

CDR3 sequence: CASSAGSAGETEAFF. CDR3 coding DNA: TGTGCCAGTAGCGCCGGGTCGGCGGGCGAGACTGAAGCTTTCTTT. V usage is TRBV19 and J usage is TRBJ1-1; D unresolved. The germline V gene encodes CDR1 LNHDA and CDR2 SQIVND (reference sequence). The CDR3 totals 15 residues. Trimming shortened V by 6 bases and J by 5 bases, and 19 bases separated the two germline ends.

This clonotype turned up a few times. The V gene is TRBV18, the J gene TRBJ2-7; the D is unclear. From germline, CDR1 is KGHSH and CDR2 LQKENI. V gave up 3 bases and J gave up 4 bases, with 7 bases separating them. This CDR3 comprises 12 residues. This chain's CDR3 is CASSPAYYEQYF. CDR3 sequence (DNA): TGTGCCAGCTCACCCGCATATTACGAGCAGTACTTC.

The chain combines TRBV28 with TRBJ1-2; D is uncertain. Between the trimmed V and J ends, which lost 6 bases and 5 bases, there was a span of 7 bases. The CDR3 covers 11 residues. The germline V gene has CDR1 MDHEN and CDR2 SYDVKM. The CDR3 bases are TGTGCCAGCAGACGTTCGTATGGCTACACCTTC. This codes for CASRRSYGYTF.

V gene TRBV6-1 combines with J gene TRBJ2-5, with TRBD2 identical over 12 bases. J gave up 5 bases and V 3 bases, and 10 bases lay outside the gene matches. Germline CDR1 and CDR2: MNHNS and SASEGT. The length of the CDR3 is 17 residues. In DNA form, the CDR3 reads TGTGCCAGCAGTGAGACCCTAGCGGGAGGGCCCCATGAGACCCAGTACTTC. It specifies CASSETLAGGPHETQYF.

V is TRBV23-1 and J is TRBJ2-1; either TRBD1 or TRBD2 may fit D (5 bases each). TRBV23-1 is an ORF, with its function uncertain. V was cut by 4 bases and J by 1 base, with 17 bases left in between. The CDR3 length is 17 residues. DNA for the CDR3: TGCGCCAGCAGTCCCCACATACGGGACGGTTCCTACAATGAGCAGTTCTTC. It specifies CASSPHIRDGSYNEQFF.

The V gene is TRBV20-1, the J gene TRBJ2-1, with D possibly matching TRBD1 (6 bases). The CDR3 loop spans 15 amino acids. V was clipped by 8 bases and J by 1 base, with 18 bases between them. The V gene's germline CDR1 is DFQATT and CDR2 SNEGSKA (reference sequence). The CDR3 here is CSSAGEPGSYNEQFF. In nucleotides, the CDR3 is TGCAGTTCGGCAGGGGAGCCGGGTTCCTACAATGAGCAGTTCTTC.

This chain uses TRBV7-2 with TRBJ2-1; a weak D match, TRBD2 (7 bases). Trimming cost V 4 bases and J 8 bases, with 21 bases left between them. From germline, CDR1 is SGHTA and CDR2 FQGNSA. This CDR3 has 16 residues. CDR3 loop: CASSSGVAGDLDEQFF. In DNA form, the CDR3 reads TGTGCCAGCAGCTCAGGGGTGGCGGGAGATCTCGATGAGCAGTTCTTC.

CDR3 bases: TGTGCCAGCAGCTTAATAATCCTTGATACGCAGTATTTT. Its translation is CASSLIILDTQYF. The chain combines TRBV7-2 with TRBJ2-3; D not certain. V lost 2 bases, J lost 6 bases, and 9 bases lay in between. The germline V gene encodes CDR1 SGHTA and CDR2 FQGNSA. This CDR3 has 13 amino acids.

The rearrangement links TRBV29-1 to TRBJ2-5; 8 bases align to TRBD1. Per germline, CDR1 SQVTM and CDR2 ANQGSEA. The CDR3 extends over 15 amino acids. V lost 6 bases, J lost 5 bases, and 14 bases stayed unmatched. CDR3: CSVAGGQGLWETQYF. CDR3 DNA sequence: TGCAGCGTGGCTGGAGGACAGGGTTTATGGGAGACCCAGTACTTC.

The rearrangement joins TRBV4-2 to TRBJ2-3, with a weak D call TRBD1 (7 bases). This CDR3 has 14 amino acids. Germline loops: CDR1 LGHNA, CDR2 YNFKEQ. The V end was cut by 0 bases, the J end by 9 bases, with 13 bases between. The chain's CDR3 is CASSQERTGLTQYF. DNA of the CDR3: TGTGCCAGCAGCCAAGAGAGGACAGGACTAACGCAGTATTTT.